These 14 T cell receptor beta chains share one sample of origin, sequenced in a study of blood T cell repertoires in COVID-19. The method was immunoSEQ multiplex PCR; TCRdb's version includes in-frame clones alone and lacks a portion of them. The table includes approximately 89,000 clones, approximately 80% detected once. The sample comprised peripheral blood. The receptors shown here come from a human donor in a cohort sampled during active COVID-19.

A remark on this clone: Relative to the germline gene, one junction end is altered; a read error may explain this. The chain couples TRBV3-1 (or the pseudogene TRBV3-2) to TRBJ1-5, with 7 bases that match TRBD1. The CDR3 extends over 15 amino acids. Per the germline V gene, CDR1 is LGHDT and CDR2 is YNNKEL (reference sequence). In nucleotides, the CDR3 is TGTGCCAGCAGCCAAGATCTACAGGGGAAATCAGCCCCAGCATTT. Encoded protein: CASSQDLQGKSAPAF.

This clone occurred a few times. This rearrangement joins TRBV5-1 to TRBJ1-1; tentatively, D is TRBD1 (5 bases). Germline-derived CDR1 and CDR2 are SGHRS and YFSETQ. CDR3 size: 14 residues. The V end was cut by 0 bases, the J end by 3 bases, with 9 bases between. CDR3 nucleotides: TGCGCCAGCAGCTTGGAGGGGTGGGACACTGAAGCTTTCTTT. Translation: CASSLEGWDTEAFF.

The sample holds one count of this clone. The rearrangement joins TRBV5-1 to TRBJ2-5; 10 bases match TRBD1. V shed 4 bases and J 5 bases; nucleotides not matched to a gene: 8. From germline, CDR1 is SGHRS and CDR2 YFSETQ. This CDR3 is 15 amino acids long. The CDR3 protein is CASSPRTGGGETQYF. In nucleotides, the CDR3 is TGCGCCAGCAGCCCGCGGACAGGGGGAGGGGAGACCCAGTACTTC.

This chain links TRBV23-1 with TRBJ2-7, with 12 bases matching TRBD2. TRBV23-1 is an ORF; its function is uncertain. V gave up 4 bases and J gave up 5 bases; unmatched junction bases: 18. The CDR3 has 19 amino acids. The CDR3 reads CASSRATSGRRQGENEQYF. The CDR3 coding sequence is TGCGCCAGCAGTCGGGCGACTAGCGGGAGACGGCAGGGGGAAAACGAGCAGTACTTC.

V and J are TRBV24-1 and TRBJ1-5; weak D call: TRBD1 (6 bases). The CDR3 extends over 15 amino acids. Trimming took off 9 bases at V and 3 bases at J, with 17 bases between the two ends. Per germline, CDR1 KGHDR and CDR2 SFDVKD. The CDR3 spells CATGGGGVNNQPQHF. CDR3 in DNA: TGTGCCACCGGGGGAGGGGGGGTAAACAATCAGCCCCAGCATTTT.

This clone turned up a few times. This sequence joins TRBV4-1 and TRBJ1-2; no clear D gene. CDR3 size: 15 residues. The V end lost 0 bases, the J end lost 3 bases, and 11 bases lay between the germline ends. Germline values: CDR1 MGHRA, CDR2 YSYEKL. For the CDR3, the DNA is TGCGCCAGCAGCCAAGAGACTGCATCACACTATGGCTACACCTTC. This sequence encodes CASSQETASHYGYTF.

The rearrangement uses TRBV3-1 (or the pseudogene TRBV3-2) and TRBJ2-7; D remains ambiguous. V lost 4 bases to trimming and J lost 0 bases, with 4 bases between them. Germline assignment: CDR1 LGHDT and CDR2 YNNKEL (reference sequence). The CDR3 runs 12 residues. CDR3 coding DNA: TGTGCCAGCAGCCGTAGCTCCTACGAGCAGTACTTC. It yields the protein CASSRSSYEQYF.

This clone turned up a few times. The J gene is TRBJ2-5, the V gene TRBV18; tentatively, D is TRBD2 (5 bases). This CDR3 is built from 14 residues. V was shortened by 1 base and J by 1 base, with 7 bases between the two germline ends. The germline V gene has CDR1 KGHSH and CDR2 LQKENI. This chain's CDR3 is CASSPLALQETQYF. CDR3 bases: TGTGCCAGCTCACCACTAGCGCTCCAAGAGACCCAGTACTTC.

The chain has TRBV9 and TRBJ2-7; D might be TRBD2 (5 bases). The CDR3 has 14 amino acids. Germline-derived CDR1 and CDR2 are SGDLS and YYNGEE. V lost 0 bases to trimming and J lost 6 bases, with 13 bases between them. The DNA for the CDR3 is TGTGCCAGCAGCGTAGACGAGGGTTTCGGCGAGCAGTACTTC. Translation: CASSVDEGFGEQYF.

This clone has a handful of counts. This chain connects TRBV7-2 to TRBJ1-4; D perhaps matches TRBD1 (5 bases). CDR1 is SGHTA and CDR2 is FQGNSA in the germline V gene. The V end lost 5 bases, the J end lost 8 bases, and 18 bases lay between the germline ends. There are 15 residues in the CDR3. The CDR3 bases are TGTGCCAGCAGCCTTCAACAGGCTCACAACGAAAAACTGTTTTTT. Translating gives CASSLQQAHNEKLFF. Full variable domain (missing parts from reference TRBV7-2 and TRBJ1-4): GAGVSQSPSNKVTEKGKDVELRCDPISGHTALYWYRQSLGQGLEFLIYFQGNSAPDKSGLPSDRFSAERTGGSVSTLTIQRTQQEDSAVYLCASSLQQAHNEKLFFGSGTQLSVL.

In DNA, the CDR3 is TGTGCCAGCAGCTTAATTCCCAGGGCCTACAATGAGCAGTTCTTC. Amino acid sequence: CASSLIPRAYNEQFF. This chain connects TRBV7-7 to TRBJ2-1, with a possible D match to TRBD1 (5 bases). This CDR3 has 15 residues. Germline CDR1 is SSHAT and CDR2 is FNYEAQ (reference sequence). V shed 2 bases and J shed 2 bases, with 10 bases lying between them. Full variable domain (missing parts from reference TRBV7-7 and TRBJ2-1): GAGVSQSPRYKVTKRGQDVTLRCDPISSHATLYWYQQALGQGPEFLTYFNYEAQPDKSGLPSDRFSAERPEGSISTLTIQRTEQRDSAMYRCASSLIPRAYNEQFFGPGTRLTVL.

The chain has TRBV9 and TRBJ2-3; 14 nucleotides agree with TRBD2. V trimming: 1 base; J trimming: 6 bases; junction bases outside the gene matches: 4. The CDR3 length is 16 residues. The germline CDR1 and CDR2 sequences are SGDLS and YYNGEE. CDR3 coding DNA: TGTGCCAGCAGCGTACAGGGACTAGCGGGAGTTGATACGCAGTATTTT. This codes for CASSVQGLAGVDTQYF.

V usage is TRBV19 and J usage is TRBJ2-7; D remains unclear. Trimming shortened V by 3 bases and J by 6 bases, and 12 bases separated the two germline ends. The CDR3 is made up of 13 amino acids. Germline V gives CDR1 LNHDA, CDR2 SQIVND (reference sequence). The CDR3 is CASSIPNSGEQYF. CDR3 DNA: TGTGCCAGTAGTATCCCTAACTCGGGCGAGCAGTACTTC. Filled out from reference TRBV19 and TRBJ2-7, the complete variable domain reads DGGITQSPKYLFRKEGQNVTLSCEQNLNHDAMYWYRQDPGQGLRLIYYSQIVNDFQKGDIAEGYSVSREKKESFPLTVTSAQKNPTAFYLCASSIPNSGEQYFGPGTRLTVT.

V gene TRBV2 combines with J gene TRBJ1-1; D possibly corresponds to TRBD1 (5 bases). The germline V gene has CDR1 SNHLY and CDR2 FYNNEI. The CDR3 sequence is 16 residues long. V gave up 8 bases and J gave up 1 base, with 20 bases separating them. CDR3 protein: CASQKGQGTWNTEAFF. CDR3 sequence (DNA): TGTGCCAGCCAAAAGGGGCAGGGAACTTGGAACACTGAAGCTTTCTTT.